These 13 T cell receptor beta chains share one sample of origin, sequenced in a study of graft-versus-host responses after intestinal transplantation. The antigens of these receptors remain unknown. The data were produced by immunoSEQ multiplex PCR, yet TCRdb's version contains in-frame clones alone and is incomplete. Among tens of thousands of clones listed, 85% to 95% were seen once. Here the sequenced sample was unstimulated CD8+ T cells sorted from spleen or lymph node cells, taken before transplant. Receptors originate from a human donor who was the organ donor for an intestinal transplant.

A note on this clone: Germline and junction disagree at one end, which may indicate a read error. The chain couples TRBV23-1 to TRBJ2-3, with D possibly TRBD2 on 7 matching bases. TRBV23-1 is placed among ORFs of uncertain function. This CDR3 is 15 amino acids long. Here the CDR3 DNA reads TGCGCCAGCAGTCAATCGGGGGGGGACACAGATCCGCAGTATTTT. Protein product: CASSQSGGDTDPQYF.

This rearrangement joins TRBV11-2 to TRBJ1-1, with 7 bases aligning to TRBD1. Per the germline V gene, CDR1 is SGHAT and CDR2 is FQNNGV. This CDR3 region has 15 residues. The junction had 6 bases not matched to a gene; V was cut back by 4 bases and J by 1 base. The chain's CDR3 is CASSSPGQANTEAFF. The CDR3 DNA follows: TGTGCCAGCAGCTCGCCTGGACAGGCGAACACTGAAGCTTTCTTT.

The rearrangement links TRBV7-9 to TRBJ2-5, with no clear D. The V end lost 3 bases, the J end lost 1 base, and 18 bases lay between the germline ends. The germline V gene encodes CDR1 SEHNR and CDR2 FQNEAQ (reference sequence). CDR3 length: 17 residues. CDR3 loop: CASSLKLVSFVQETQYF. The CDR3 bases are TGTGCCAGCAGCTTGAAACTTGTCTCTTTCGTCCAAGAGACCCAGTACTTC.

The rearrangement uses TRBV7-2 and TRBJ2-5, with TRBD2 identical over 7 bases. The V gene's germline CDR1 is SGHTA and CDR2 FQGNSA. The CDR3 runs to 14 residues. V was clipped by 5 bases and J by 5 bases; unmatched bases: 8. The CDR3 DNA is TGTGCCAGCAGCATAAATCTGGGGGGGGAGACCCAGTACTTC. As protein: CASSINLGGETQYF.

The chain's CDR3 is CASCAWDRDNEQFF. CDR3 DNA: TGTGCCAGCTGTGCCTGGGACAGGGACAATGAGCAGTTCTTC. J is TRBJ2-1 and V is TRBV7-8; 9 bases line up with TRBD1. Per the germline V gene, CDR1 is SGHVS and CDR2 is FQNEAQ. The CDR3 consists of 14 residues. J gave up 5 bases and V 8 bases, and 7 bases lay outside the gene matches.

This chain links TRBV27 with TRBJ1-5; D not resolved. Trimming cost V 4 bases and J 5 bases, with 12 bases left between them. Germline loops: CDR1 MNHEY, CDR2 SMNVEV (reference sequence). The CDR3 covers 14 residues. CDR3 DNA sequence: TGTGCCAGCAGTTACACCGAGGGCTATCAGCCCCAGCATTTT. Translation: CASSYTEGYQPQHF.

The V and J genes are TRBV28 and TRBJ1-1; the D gene is possibly TRBD1 (5 bases). Trimming removed 10 bases from V and 1 base from J, with 13 bases in between. The CDR3 has 13 residues. Germline V CDR1 and CDR2: MDHEN, SYDVKM. The CDR3 sequence: CATATGENTEAFF. The CDR3, as DNA: TGTGCCACCGCAACAGGAGAGAACACTGAAGCTTTCTTT.

The chain carries TRBV11-2 and TRBJ1-1; D gene unclear. Looked up from germline, CDR1 is SGHAT and CDR2 is FQNNGV. This CDR3 region has 14 residues. V was pared by 0 bases and J by 4 bases, with 9 bases between. Written as DNA, the CDR3 is TGTGCCAGCAGCTTAGATCCGGGCGGCACTGAAGCTTTCTTT. This codes for CASSLDPGGTEAFF.

The rearrangement uses TRBV7-6 and TRBJ1-3; D remains unclear. Germline V CDR1 and CDR2: SGHVS, FNYEAQ. V was trimmed by 5 bases and J by 7 bases, leaving 21 bases between them. This CDR3 contains 16 residues. In DNA form, the CDR3 reads TGTGCCAGCAGCCCCCACGAGGGAGGAGTAGGGAACACCATATATTTT. It specifies CASSPHEGGVGNTIYF.

The rearrangement uses TRBV25-1 and TRBJ2-2, with 10 bases aligning to TRBD2. This CDR3 is 17 amino acids long. V lost 4 bases and J lost 4; bases outside the gene matches: 9. Germline V gives CDR1 MGHDK, CDR2 SYGVNS. The CDR3 DNA reads as TGTGCCAGCAGTGGGCCGAAAGCGGGGGGGCGCACCGGGGAGCTGTTTTTT. As protein: CASSGPKAGGRTGELFF.

V is TRBV6-5 and J is TRBJ2-7; 7 bases are a match to TRBD1. Germline trimming cut 3 bases from V and 6 bases from J; bases unmatched to any gene: 5. This CDR3 contains 13 residues. Germline lookup yields CDR1 MNHEY and CDR2 SVGAGI. Written as DNA, the CDR3 is TGTGCCAGCAGTTATTCGGGACAGTCCGAGCAGTACTTC. This codes for CASSYSGQSEQYF.

This clone was seen just once. The chain recombines TRBV7-9 with TRBJ2-5; D gene ambiguous. The J call is doubtful: the DNA matches TRBJ2-7 better. CDR1 SEHNR and CDR2 FQNEAQ come from the germline V gene (reference sequence). The CDR3 has 14 amino acids. The DNA for the CDR3 is TGTGCCAGCAGCTTAGAGGGAATAGCCTACGAGCAGTACTTC. Translated, it gives CASSLEGIAYEQYF.

The chain combines TRBV11-3 with TRBJ1-5; 7 nucleotides align to TRBD1. In germline, CDR1 is SGHNT, CDR2 YENEEA. This CDR3 is 17 amino acids long. J lost 0 bases, V lost 5 bases, and 10 bases had no gene match. The CDR3, as DNA: TGTGCCAGCAGCCATCAACAGGGGACTTATAGCAATCAGCCCCAGCATTTT. Its protein product is CASSHQQGTYSNQPQHF.